The 19 T cell receptor beta chains below all came from one sample that was sequenced in a study of control samples from healthy donors and cancer patients. Profiled with immunoSEQ multiplex PCR; TCRdb holds only in-frame clones, not every one. The data hold fewer than 120,000 clones, with roughly 88% observed a single time. The sequenced material came from PBMCs. The receptors originated from a woman aged 55-70 years with lung cancer.

This clone was observed a handful of times. The CDR3 DNA sequence: TGTGCCAGCAGCTTTTTGGGGCCTAACTATGGCTACACCTTC. Translation: CASSFLGPNYGYTF. The gene calls are TRBV5-5 and TRBJ1-2, with D tentatively TRBD1 (5 bases). Germline V gene sequence: CDR1 SGHKS, CDR2 YYEKEE (reference sequence). Trimming removed 2 bases at V and 0 bases at J, with 8 bases between. The length of the CDR3 is 14 residues.

The CDR3 DNA reads TGTGCCAGCAGGCTGGACAGGGAGGACACTGAAGCTTTCTTT. This translates into CASRLDREDTEAFF. The rearrangement joins TRBV28 to TRBJ1-1; 8 positions match TRBD1. Germline lookup yields CDR1 MDHEN and CDR2 SYDVKM. V lost 6 bases and J lost 3; bases outside the gene matches: 6. This CDR3 spans 14 amino acids.

The chain couples TRBV9 to TRBJ2-1; D might be TRBD1 (5 bases). The V gene's germline CDR1 is SGDLS and CDR2 YYNGEE. The V gene lost 4 bases and the J gene lost 2 bases, with 16 bases spanning the gap. This CDR3 has 16 residues. The CDR3, as DNA: TGTGCCAGCAGCCACAGGCCGTCCCGACCCTACAATGAGCAGTTCTTC. The encoded protein is CASSHRPSRPYNEQFF. The full variable domain, rest sourced from reference TRBV9 and TRBJ2-1, is DSGVTQTPKHLITATGQRVTLRCSPRSGDLSVYWYQQSLDQGLQFLIQYYNGEERAKGNILERFSAQQFPDLHSELNLSSLELGDSALYFCASSHRPSRPYNEQFFGPGTRLTVL.

V usage is TRBV5-4 and J usage is TRBJ1-6; TRBD1 might be the D (5 bases). Germline loops: CDR1 SGHNT, CDR2 YYREEE (reference sequence). This CDR3 is built from 16 residues. Trimming cost V 6 bases and J 7 bases, with 20 bases left between them. Written as DNA, the CDR3 is TGTGCCAGCAACGGGGGGTCGGAACCTTTGAATTCACCCCTCCACTTT. Translation: CASNGGSEPLNSPLHF.

The chain carries TRBV2 and TRBJ2-7, with D unresolved. The CDR3 has 13 amino acids. Germline CDR1 is SNHLY and CDR2 is FYNNEI. The V end was cut by 9 bases, the J end by 0 bases, with 12 bases between. CDR3: CASKKEPSYEQYF. The CDR3 nucleotides are TGTGCCAGTAAAAAGGAGCCCTCCTACGAGCAGTACTTC.

This chain links TRBV18 with TRBJ1-2, with D perhaps TRBD1 (5 bases). The length of the CDR3 is 14 residues. CDR1 and CDR2 (germline): KGHSH, LQKENI. V was pared by 3 bases and J by 5 bases, with 13 bases between. The CDR3 loop is CASSPSGTSYGYTF. The CDR3 nucleotides read TGTGCCAGCTCACCCTCCGGGACTTCTTATGGCTACACCTTC. Based on the CDR3 plus reference TRBV18 and TRBJ1-2, the full variable domain is NAGVMQNPRHLVRRRGQEARLRCSPMKGHSHVYWYRQLPEEGLKFMVYLQKENIIDESGMPKERFSAEFPKEGPSILRIQQVVRGDSAAYFCASSPSGTSYGYTFGSGTRLTVV.

V and J are TRBV6-6 and TRBJ2-1; 8 positions agree with TRBD2. V dropped 2 bases and J dropped 6; count of bases not matched to a gene: 6. The CDR3 contains 15 residues. CDR1 and CDR2 from the germline V gene are MNHNY and SVGAGI (reference sequence). CDR3 sequence: CASSYISGSGNEQFF. CDR3 DNA sequence: TGTGCCAGCAGTTACATCAGCGGGAGTGGCAATGAGCAGTTCTTC.

The J gene is TRBJ2-3, the V gene TRBV3-1 (or the pseudogene TRBV3-2), with D tentatively TRBD1 or TRBD2 (6 bases each). The CDR3 has 15 amino acids. Trimming shortened V by 4 bases and J by 0 bases, and 11 bases separated the two germline ends. Germline CDR1 reads LGHDT; CDR2 reads YNNKEL (reference sequence). CDR3 coding DNA: TGTGCCAGCAGCCTGGTAGGGGGGAGCACAGATACGCAGTATTTT. Its translation: CASSLVGGSTDTQYF.

The V call is TRBV21-1, the J call TRBJ1-5. TRBV21-1 is annotated as a pseudogene. This CDR3 region has 18 residues. In nucleotides, the CDR3 is TGTGCCAGCAGCAAAGATCGGCCCGGACTAAATAGCAATCAGCCCCAGCATTTT. This translates into CASSKDRPGLNSNQPQHF.

J is TRBJ1-5 and V is TRBV4-1; 12 nucleotides align to TRBD1. CDR1 and CDR2 (germline): MGHRA, YSYEKL. This CDR3 comprises 16 residues. Germline trimming cut 4 bases from V and 7 bases from J; bases unmatched to any gene: 8. CDR3 sequence reads: CASSLGQGAFGQPQHF. The CDR3, as DNA: TGCGCCAGCAGCCTGGGACAGGGGGCTTTCGGGCAGCCCCAGCATTTT.

V is TRBV19 and J is TRBJ1-2; TRBD1 agrees at 7 bases. With V trimmed by 3 bases and J by 4 bases, 5 bases remained unmatched. CDR1 is LNHDA and CDR2 is SQIVND in the germline V gene (reference sequence). This CDR3 is built from 14 residues. CDR3 nucleotides: TGTGCCAGTAGTATTTCGGACAGGCCCTATGGCTACACCTTC. Translated, it gives CASSISDRPYGYTF.

This chain joins TRBV9 and TRBJ2-3; D might be TRBD2 (6 bases). This CDR3 region has 16 residues. In germline, CDR1 is SGDLS, CDR2 YYNGEE. The ends were cut back, 3 bases at V and 1 base at J, with 15 bases in the middle. The CDR3 nucleotides are TGTGCCAGCAGCGCCCTCGACTGGGGGGGCACAGATACGCAGTATTTT. Its translation is CASSALDWGGTDTQYF.

This chain uses TRBV15 with TRBJ2-7; D is perhaps TRBD1 (5 bases). CDR1 is LNHNV and CDR2 is YYDKDF in the germline V gene (reference sequence). The CDR3 runs to 15 residues. V gave up 1 base and J gave up 1 base, with 11 bases separating them. CDR3 region: CATSRGPQGSYEQYF. CDR3 sequence (DNA): TGTGCCACCAGCAGAGGCCCCCAGGGATCCTACGAGCAGTACTTC.

This rearrangement joins TRBV6-1 to TRBJ1-1; no definite D call. V was shortened by 1 base and J by 6 bases, with 12 bases between the two germline ends. The CDR3 length is 14 residues. Germline loops: CDR1 MNHNS, CDR2 SASEGT. CDR3 DNA: TGTGCCAGCAGTGAAGTGGGAGGTGGTCCTGAAGCTTTCTTT. Translation: CASSEVGGGPEAFF.

This rearrangement joins TRBV3-1 (or the pseudogene TRBV3-2) to TRBJ2-1; 7 bases are shared with TRBD2. V trimming: 0 bases; J trimming: 2 bases; junction bases outside the gene matches: 7. The CDR3 covers 17 residues. Germline CDR1 is LGHDT and CDR2 is YNNKEL (reference sequence). Here the CDR3 DNA reads TGTGCCAGCAGCCAAGATTTAGTGGGAGGGGCCTACAATGAGCAGTTCTTC. Translation gives CASSQDLVGGAYNEQFF.

The V and J genes are TRBV18 and TRBJ2-1; D gene uncertain. The CDR3 runs 16 residues. Deletions cut 2 bases from V and 0 bases from J, with 11 bases between. Germline lookup yields CDR1 KGHSH and CDR2 LQKENI. This chain's CDR3 is CASSPMGRSSYNEQFF. DNA of the CDR3: TGTGCCAGCTCACCAATGGGCAGGAGCTCCTACAATGAGCAGTTCTTC.

The gene calls are TRBV7-9 and TRBJ1-5; no firm D call. The V end lost 3 bases, the J end lost 7 bases, and 16 bases lay between the germline ends. The CDR3 length is 15 residues. Germline V gene lookup returns CDR1 SEHNR and CDR2 FQNEAQ (reference sequence). CDR3 sequence (DNA): TGTGCCAGCAGCTTTCAGCCCGGACCGGGGCAGCCCCAGCATTTT. Protein product: CASSFQPGPGQPQHF.

This clone appeared once. The chain employs TRBV11-3 and TRBJ2-5; D is perhaps TRBD1 (5 bases). The germline gives CDR1 SGHNT, CDR2 YENEEA. The V end was cut by 5 bases, the J end by 6 bases, with 16 bases between. The CDR3 is 14 amino acids. CDR3 DNA sequence: TGTGCCAGCAGCAGACACACAGGATTAAAGACCCAGTACTTC. This translates into CASSRHTGLKTQYF.

The rearrangement joins TRBV3-1 (or the pseudogene TRBV3-2) to TRBJ2-1, with D perhaps assigned TRBD1 or TRBD2 (5 bases each). Germline V lookup: CDR1 LGHDT, CDR2 YNNKEL (reference sequence). The CDR3 covers 20 residues. V lost 4 bases to trimming and J lost 0 bases, with 25 bases between them. The CDR3 protein is CASSPPLWGSSPNSYNEQFF. The CDR3 DNA sequence: TGTGCCAGCAGCCCACCCTTGTGGGGGTCCTCACCTAACTCCTACAATGAGCAGTTCTTC.